This TCR beta chain is from a study of T cells in localized non-small cell lung cancer. The study, taken as a whole, reports: Longer overall survival was associated with a higher density of T cells in the blood.

Sample share makes this clone medium-sized. The target antigen is unknown. Generated by immunoSEQ multiplex PCR, the TCRdb table keeps only in-frame clones and is missing some. The table has 1,500 to 2,500 clones, 27% seen once. The sequences come from normal lung tissue next to the tumor, collected before any cancer treatment. This TCR was recovered from a female donor at least 60 years old with stage I lung adenocarcinoma.

As DNA, the CDR3 is TGTGCCAGCCCCCGAGGGACAGGGCTGGAAAAACTGTTTTTT. Amino acid sequence: CASPRGTGLEKLFF. This chain links TRBV6-8 with TRBJ1-4, with TRBD1 identical over 9 bases. CDR3 length: 14 amino acids. Germline assignment: CDR1 MNHGY and CDR2 SAAAGT. Trimming took 8 bases from V and 8 from J; bases not matched to a gene: 9.